Sequencing of this T cell receptor (beta chain) was carried out in a study of T-cell memory formation after mild COVID-19. Study-wide background: Largely, the TCR clusters proved donor specific.

The length of the CDR3 is 13 residues. Trimming left V 2 bases short and J 8 bases short, with 9 bases between. Germline V gene lookup returns CDR1 SGHVS and CDR2 FQNEAQ. Using constant-segment primers, 5'RACE produced TCR alpha and TCR beta cDNA libraries carrying sample barcodes and UMIs. TCRdb passed the 5' RACE reads through MiXCR, listing each CDR3 protein once. The table has roughly 320,000 distinct CDR3 sequences, 28% seen once. This clonotype occurred a few times. Its matching antigen is unknown. General study results and limits: Contracting CD4+ clones lay largely in CM and EM, with CD8+ ones residing in EMRA. Balance between CD4 and CD8 was seen in clones contracting day 15 to 85, and a CD4+ lean was seen in later expanders.

The sequencing sample was made of PBMCs or a T cell subset sorted from them (not recorded which). The rearrangement uses TRBV7-8 and TRBJ2-2, with D unresolved. The clonotype comes from an adult woman who had mild COVID-19 (a few samples of this study predate the infection). Cell type and time point are not known. In nucleotides, the CDR3 is TGTGCCAGCAGCTTAACACTGTTGGGGGAGCTGTTTTTT. This codes for CASSLTLLGELFF.